This TCR beta chain was captured in a study of shared clonotypes between healthy human individuals (TCRdb year 2020). About the study as a whole: A few men and a couple of women, aged 18 to 49 years, made up the cohort. For each donor, CD4 naive and CD4 memory were each given three plates, CD8 naive was given two plates, and CD8 memory was given one plate. The study deeply sequenced blood TCR repertoires of about five healthy adults to estimate repertoire size and the extent of clonotype sharing between individuals. To increase sequencing depth and limit assay-specific biases, TCR repertoire library preparation and sequencing were carried out by different laboratories using diverse techniques. Leukapheresis yielded between about 0.94 and 8.9 billion PBMCs per donor.

CDR1 and CDR2 are read off the germline V gene as MNHNS and SASEGT. Measured from the cysteine to the phenylalanine, the CDR3 is 17 residues long. Only the CDR3 DNA is retained, 51 bases long and in frame from the first base. V and J lose 1 base and 5 bases, and a span of 20 bases separates them. Summary of the overall study and its limitations: Rarefaction of sorted-subset datasets indicated incomplete sequencing despite the large sequencing depth. Estimated clonotype richness was generally larger for naive than for memory subsets. Based on pairwise subsampling, the degree of clonotype sharing among donors was expected to be affected by sequencing depth. The small number of donors limited the genetic and exposure-history diversity represented. Sampling was restricted to blood, and TCR repertoires in tissue are likely to differ from TCR repertoires in blood. Sharing across a few donors was observed for about 5% of naive CD4, over 3% of naive CD8, around 2.5% of memory CD4, and around 0.4% of memory CD8 clonotypes. Higher generation probabilities were observed for clonotypes shared by all four sorted-subset donors than for non-shared clonotypes.

Using the deep immunoSEQ assay, TCR CDR3 regions were amplified from genomic DNA by multiplex PCR. Extracted genomic DNA from each cell subset was distributed evenly across all wells of several immunoSEQ 96-well plates, and each plate was treated as a replicate. For sorted subsets, approximately 0.2 ug of genomic DNA, equivalent to around 30,000 T cell genomes, went into each replicate PCR. Purified libraries were quantified with a Qubit 3.0 fluorometer, sized on a Bioanalyzer 2100, and re-quantified with the KAPA Library Quantification kit. Each immunoSEQ 96-well plate was sequenced on its own single-read 150-cycle Illumina NextSeq 550 flow cell. The authors processed their data as follows. The immunoSEQ output contained only junctional sequences without quality scores, so filtering could not match that applied to full-length reads. Sequences were annotated with PyIR, a Python wrapper for IgBLAST v1.9, using IMGT germline references to assign V/J genes and CDR3. Reads were removed for weak V/J assignments (E-value above 1e-6), missing CDR3, stop codons, out-of-frame junctions, or ambiguous translated residues. V3J clonotypes were defined as sequences sharing an identical inferred V gene, J gene, and CDR3 amino acid sequence. The percentage overlap between two repertoires was calculated by dividing the number of shared unique clonotypes by the size of the smaller repertoire. RTK rarefaction, the Chao1 estimator, and Recon v2.1 estimates of unobserved clonotypes were used to assess repertoire richness. For all TCRbeta clonotypes obtained by the gDNA method from a few donors, generation probabilities were computed with OLGA. TCRdb limited this immuneACCESS table to in-frame rearrangements with V and J called. A share of clones is missing; checked studies link under half to unresolved V genes, and the rest is unexplained. V and J calls and clone size come straight from that table; D and trimming were deduced from the DNA. This sample is represented by about 1,800,000 clones; less than 95% of them were singletons. The top ten constitute under 1.5% of the sample.

CD8 naive samples were CD45RO-negative cells positively selected for CCR7, giving a CD45RA+CCR7+ population that excluded TemRA cells. Healthy HIV-negative adults with no recently reported acute infections or vaccinations were included as donors. Every donor was a Caucasian adult residing in Nashville, Tennessee, USA. After blood collection by leukapheresis, PBMCs were isolated using Ficoll-Histopaque density gradient centrifugation and then cryopreserved in the vapor phase of liquid nitrogen. Purity and quantity of every magnetically sorted T cell population were checked by analytical flow cytometry. Genomic DNA was isolated from every sorted fraction and measured by UV absorbance on a Nanodrop 2000c. With respect to this clone: The specificity of this receptor is unknown. One base away there is no much larger clone; base qualities are not given.

Here the chain combines TRBV6-1 and TRBJ1-2; perhaps TRBD1 is the D gene, with 5 bases matching. The clonotype was recovered from a man between 18 and 35 years old in good health. The source material was naive CD8+ T cells sorted from blood. According to the study, the label for this sample's cell subset or site signals: CD45RA+CCR7+. In nucleotides, the sequence is TGTGCCAGCAGTGAAGGGGCAGGGACCCCCGCTATGTATGGCTACACCTTC. It codes for CASSEGAGTPAMYGYTF.